These 26 T cell receptor beta chains came from one sample sequenced in a study of graft-versus-host responses after intestinal transplantation. TCRdb keeps only in-frame clones here, not all; method: immunoSEQ multiplex PCR. The sample holds 100,000 or so clones; approximately 90% are singletons and the top ten take around 0.18%. The antigens of these receptors remain unknown. Material: unstimulated CD4+ T cells sorted from spleen or lymph node cells, obtained before intestinal transplant. The receptors shown here come from a human donor who received an intestinal transplant.

The chain couples TRBV5-4 to TRBJ1-2; possible D gene TRBD1, 5 bases. The CDR3 sequence is 13 residues long. From germline, CDR1 is SGHNT and CDR2 YYREEE (reference sequence). Trimming took 0 bases from V and 3 from J, leaving 6 bases between them. In DNA form, the CDR3 reads TGTGCCAGCAGCTTGGAAGGGGACTATGGCTACACCTTC. This gives the protein CASSLEGDYGYTF.

The DNA of the CDR3 is TGTGCCAGCAGCTTATCTGCGGGACAGGGAAACACCATATATTTT. This sequence encodes CASSLSAGQGNTIYF. V usage is TRBV7-2 and J usage is TRBJ1-3, with 7 bases identical to TRBD1. The CDR3 is made up of 15 amino acids. Trimming removed 2 bases from V and 4 bases from J; junction bases left unmatched: 5. CDR1 is SGHTA and CDR2 is FQGNSA in the germline V gene.

This clone was detected only once. The chain links TRBV5-1 to TRBJ2-3; 10 positions agree with TRBD1. The CDR3 consists of 14 residues. Germline trimming cut 3 bases from V and 5 bases from J; bases unmatched to any gene: 3. CDR1 is SGHRS and CDR2 is YFSETQ in the germline V gene. The CDR3 reads CASSYGTGEDTQYF. The CDR3 DNA follows: TGCGCCAGCAGCTACGGGACAGGGGAAGATACGCAGTATTTT. The full variable domain, its missing parts supplied by reference TRBV5-1 and TRBJ2-3, is KAGVTQTPRYLIKTRGQQVTLSCSPISGHRSVSWYQQTPGQGLQFLFEYFSETQRNKGNFPGRFSGRQFSNSRSEMNVSTLELGDSALYLCASSYGTGEDTQYFGPGTRLTVL.

This clone was observed a handful of times. The chain uses TRBV10-1 and TRBJ1-4; no clear D gene. This CDR3 comprises 12 residues. V was pared by 3 bases and J by 5 bases, with 4 bases between. CDR1 and CDR2 from the germline V gene are WNHNN and SYGVQD (reference sequence). CDR3 DNA sequence: TGCGCCAGCAGTGACAGGAATGAAAAACTGTTTTTT. Translated: CASSDRNEKLFF.

The chain joins TRBV10-2 to TRBJ2-7, with 15 bases lining up with TRBD2. The CDR3 totals 16 residues. The junction had 9 bases not matched to a gene; V was cut back by 7 bases and J by 5 bases. Germline CDR1 WSHSY, CDR2 SAAADI. The CDR3 reads CASTGLAGGPIHEQYF. The CDR3 coding sequence is TGCGCCAGCACAGGACTAGCGGGAGGGCCCATCCACGAGCAGTACTTC.

This clone was seen a handful of times. The chain has TRBV28 and TRBJ1-3, with 9 bases fitting TRBD1. V lost 4 bases and J lost 1; bases outside the gene matches: 2. CDR1 MDHEN and CDR2 SYDVKM come from the germline V gene. The CDR3 runs to 15 residues. CDR3 residues: CASSSDRGSGNTIYF. The CDR3 DNA follows: TGTGCCAGCAGTTCGGACAGGGGATCTGGAAACACCATATATTTT.

V gene TRBV29-1 combines with J gene TRBJ1-3; weak D call: TRBD1 (5 bases). The germline CDR1 and CDR2 sequences are SQVTM and ANQGSEA. The CDR3 covers 12 residues. The V and J ends lost 7 bases and 0 bases respectively, with 7 bases between them. The CDR3: CSADSSGNTIYF. Here the CDR3 DNA reads TGCAGCGCAGACAGCTCTGGAAACACCATATATTTT.

The rearrangement uses TRBV11-3 and TRBJ2-2; a possible D gene is TRBD1 (5 bases). The V end was cut by 2 bases, the J end by 1 base, with 14 bases between. Germline V lookup: CDR1 SGHNT, CDR2 YENEEA. This CDR3 has 17 residues. Here the CDR3 DNA reads TGTGCCAGCAGCTTAACAACCAGGGCTATGAACACCGGGGAGCTGTTTTTT. Residues: CASSLTTRAMNTGELFF.

This clone occurred once. The chain joins TRBV5-1 to TRBJ2-4; perhaps TRBD2 as D (5 bases). The CDR3 totals 15 residues. From germline, CDR1 is SGHRS and CDR2 YFSETQ. Between the trimmed V and J ends, which lost 4 bases and 3 bases, there was a span of 14 bases. The CDR3 loop reads CASSAPEESKNIQYF. CDR3 coding DNA: TGCGCCAGCAGCGCCCCGGAGGAAAGCAAAAACATTCAGTACTTC.

This clone was observed once. The chain uses TRBV30 and TRBJ2-1; 14 nucleotides match TRBD2. CDR1 and CDR2 from the germline V gene are GTSNPN and SVGIG (reference sequence). The ends lost 1 base at V and 9 bases at J; junction bases unmatched: 11. This CDR3 contains 17 residues. CDR3 bases: TGTGCCTGGAGTGGGGGTGTTGGGACTAGCGGGAGTCGTGAGCAGTTCTTC. Amino acid sequence: CAWSGGVGTSGSREQFF.

The gene calls are TRBV7-9 and TRBJ2-1; D is possibly TRBD2 (6 bases). V was clipped by 1 base and J by 2 bases, with 9 bases between them. The CDR3 totals 15 residues. CDR1 and CDR2 (germline): SEHNR, FQNEAQ (reference sequence). CDR3: CASSLGGMTYNEQFF. The CDR3 DNA is TGTGCCAGCAGCTTAGGCGGGATGACCTACAATGAGCAGTTCTTC.

In DNA form, the CDR3 reads TGTGCCAGCAGCGGGGCGTGGGAGGATATAAATGAGCAGTTCTTC. It is translated as CASSGAWEDINEQFF. The rearrangement links TRBV9 to TRBJ2-1; tentative D call: TRBD2 (6 bases). This CDR3 is 15 amino acids long. Germline CDR1 reads SGDLS; CDR2 reads YYNGEE. Trimming stripped 3 bases from V and 7 bases from J, with 17 bases between.

The genes are TRBV18 and TRBJ1-1; D call uncertain. V lost 3 bases, J lost 3 bases, and 8 bases lay in between. Per the germline V gene, CDR1 is KGHSH and CDR2 is LQKENI. This CDR3 has 13 residues. This CDR3 is CASSPAADTEAFF. CDR3 DNA: TGTGCCAGCTCACCCGCCGCGGACACTGAAGCTTTCTTT.

V and J are TRBV4-1 and TRBJ2-1; 7 bases match TRBD1. The length of the CDR3 is 17 residues. V shed 1 base, J shed 8 bases, and the junction held 14 bases outside the gene matches. Germline V gives CDR1 MGHRA, CDR2 YSYEKL. CDR3 sequence reads: CASSQVQARGQLDEQFF. DNA for the CDR3: TGCGCCAGCAGCCAAGTACAGGCGAGGGGGCAATTAGATGAGCAGTTCTTC.

The chain couples TRBV7-2 to TRBJ2-4; 8 bases align to TRBD1. The CDR3 is 18 amino acids. The germline gives CDR1 SGHTA, CDR2 FQGNSA. After removal of 5 bases from V and 0 bases from J, the junction contained 12 bases not matched to a gene. The CDR3 sequence is CASSLGTGMLLAKNIQYF. CDR3 nucleotides: TGTGCCAGCAGCCTAGGGACAGGTATGTTGTTAGCCAAAAACATTCAGTACTTC. Using reference TRBV7-2 and TRBJ2-4 for the parts outside the CDR3, the full variable domain is GAGVSQSPSNKVTEKGKDVELRCDPISGHTALYWYRQSLGQGLEFLIYFQGNSAPDKSGLPSDRFSAERTGGSVSTLTIQRTQQEDSAVYLCASSLGTGMLLAKNIQYFGAGTRLSVL.

V gene TRBV30 combines with J gene TRBJ2-1; 9 bases are shared with TRBD2. In germline, CDR1 is GTSNPN, CDR2 SVGIG (reference sequence). This CDR3 region has 15 residues. Losses at the gene ends were 3 bases for V and 7 bases for J; bases not matched to a gene: 10. CDR3 DNA sequence: TGTGCCTGGAGCGCCGGGACTAGCCTTAAAAATGAGCAGTTCTTC. Protein sequence: CAWSAGTSLKNEQFF.

The chain couples TRBV5-1 to TRBJ1-6; 9 nucleotides align to TRBD1. CDR3 size: 15 residues. Germline V gene data show CDR1 as SGHRS and CDR2 as YFSETQ. V shed 4 bases and J 8 bases; nucleotides not matched to a gene: 7. CDR3 in DNA: TGCGCCAGCAGCAATCGGACAGGGGCTTATTCACCCCTCCACTTT. This translates into CASSNRTGAYSPLHF.

The chain joins TRBV4-1 to TRBJ1-2; possibly TRBD1 for D (6 bases). V lost 1 base and J 5 bases, leaving 20 bases between the germline ends. This CDR3 contains 17 residues. The germline gives CDR1 MGHRA, CDR2 YSYEKL. In nucleotides, the CDR3 is TGCGCCAGCAGCCAAGGCGGGGGGCCCCGAAACCCTTATGGCTACACCTTC. Its translation is CASSQGGGPRNPYGYTF.

The gene calls are TRBV11-3 and TRBJ1-2, with 7 positions matching TRBD1. Germline V CDR1 and CDR2: SGHNT, YENEEA. The CDR3 is 13 amino acids. The V gene end was trimmed by 6 bases and the J gene end by 3 bases; junction bases not matched to a gene: 4. CDR3 region: CASRGDRDYGYTF. The CDR3 DNA follows: TGTGCCAGCAGAGGTGACAGGGACTATGGCTACACCTTC. The entire variable domain, with the rest obtained from reference TRBV11-3 and TRBJ1-2, is as follows: EAGVVQSPRYKIIEKKQPVAFWCNPISGHNTLYWYLQNLGQGPELLIRYENEEAVDDSQLPKDRFSAERLKGVDSTLKIQPAELGDSAVYLCASRGDRDYGYTFGSGTRLTVV.

V gene TRBV6-6 combines with J gene TRBJ2-6, with a possible D match to TRBD1 (5 bases). Germline loops: CDR1 MNHNY, CDR2 SVGAGI (reference sequence). The CDR3 runs to 15 residues. V was shortened by 5 bases and J by 0 bases, with 8 bases between the two germline ends. DNA of the CDR3: TGTGCCAGCAGTCGACAGAACTCTGGGGCCAACGTCCTGACTTTC. It codes for CASSRQNSGANVLTF.

V and J are TRBV6-5 and TRBJ2-2; 8 bases match TRBD2. Losses at the gene ends were 5 bases for V and 4 bases for J; bases not matched to a gene: 3. This CDR3 has 14 residues. Germline CDR1 reads MNHEY; CDR2 reads SVGAGI. The CDR3 region has the DNA TGTGCCAGCAGTGCGGGACTAGGCACCGGGGAGCTGTTTTTT. As protein: CASSAGLGTGELFF.

This clone came up once. The chain is built from TRBV20-1 and TRBJ1-2, with no clear D. The V and J ends lost 2 bases and 8 bases respectively, with 6 bases between them. The CDR3 totals 10 residues. In germline, CDR1 is DFQATT, CDR2 SNEGSKA (reference sequence). The DNA for the CDR3 is TGCAGTGCTAGAAACGAGGGCTACACCTTC. Its translation is CSARNEGYTF.

The chain has TRBV9 and TRBJ2-5; D might be TRBD2 (5 bases). Matching the DNA end better, TRBJ2-7 makes the J call doubtful. The V gene's germline CDR1 is SGDLS and CDR2 YYNGEE. The CDR3 is 15 amino acids. CDR3 bases: TGTGCCAGCAGCGTAGCTAGTACTAGTTACGGCGAGCAGTACTTC. Its translation is CASSVASTSYGEQYF.

The chain joins TRBV5-8 to TRBJ2-2, with D unclear. The CDR3 runs 16 residues. The V gene's germline CDR1 is SGHTS and CDR2 YDEGEE. V dropped 0 bases and J dropped 4 bases, with 13 bases sitting between them. The CDR3 DNA reads TGTGCCAGCAGCTTGGAATCCCTAGAAACCACCGGGGAGCTGTTTTTT. Residues: CASSLESLETTGELFF.

V usage is TRBV15 and J usage is TRBJ2-3; 8 bases match TRBD1. The CDR3 runs to 16 residues. Unmatched junction bases numbered 8, after V lost 3 bases and J lost 3 bases. From germline, CDR1 is LNHNV and CDR2 YYDKDF (reference sequence). The CDR3 DNA is TGTGCCACCAGCAGTCCGGACAGGGCTACGACAGATACGCAGTATTTT. This encodes CATSSPDRATTDTQYF.

The rearrangement uses TRBV5-1 and TRBJ1-1, with D possibly being TRBD1 (5 bases). Per germline, CDR1 SGHRS and CDR2 YFSETQ. This CDR3 contains 14 residues. Trimming took 0 bases from V and 11 from J, leaving 17 bases between them. The CDR3 loop is CASSLAAATGEAFF. DNA of the CDR3: TGCGCCAGCAGCTTGGCGGCGGCCACGGGGGAGGCTTTCTTT.